This T cell receptor beta chain was obtained from a study of shared clonotypes between healthy human individuals. Produced via immunoSEQ multiplex PCR; TCRdb's table is partial and in-frame only. In the table there are about 1.5 million clones, approximately 98% of which are singletons. The study, taken as a whole, reports: Naive CD4 clonotypes were shared across a few donors at about 5.2%.

Regarding this clone: Its antigen is not known.

There are 18 residues in the CDR3. V shed 3 bases and J 6 bases; nucleotides not matched to a gene: 9. The germline CDR1 and CDR2 sequences are MNHEY and SMNVEV (reference sequence). The sample taken for sequencing was naive CD4+ T cells sorted from blood. Regarding subset: CD45RA+ positively selected. The genes are TRBV27 and TRBJ2-1; TRBD2 aligns across 15 bases. This sequence was found in a man younger than 40 in good health. The CDR3 DNA reads as TGTGCCAGCAGTTTCGAACTAAGGACTAGCGGGAGGGCCAATGAGCAGTTCTTC. Residues: CASSFELRTSGRANEQFF.